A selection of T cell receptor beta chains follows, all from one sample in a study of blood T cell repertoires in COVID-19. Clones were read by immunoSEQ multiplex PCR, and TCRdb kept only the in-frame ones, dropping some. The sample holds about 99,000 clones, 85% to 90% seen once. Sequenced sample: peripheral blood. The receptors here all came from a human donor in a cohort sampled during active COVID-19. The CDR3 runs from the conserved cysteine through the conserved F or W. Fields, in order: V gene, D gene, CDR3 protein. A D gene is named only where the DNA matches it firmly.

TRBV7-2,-,CASSLVFGGSYEQYF
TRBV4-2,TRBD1,CASSQGGGGGVSPLHF
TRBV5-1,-,CASSLDPFNEQFF
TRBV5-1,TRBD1,CASGRTGHTEAFF
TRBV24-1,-,CATSDPSLRQYF
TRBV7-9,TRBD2,CASSAGGLAFRELFF
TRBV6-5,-,CARGRNRAGYSPLHF
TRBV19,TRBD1,CASRGTANTGELFF
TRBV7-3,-,CASSWRGNTEAFF
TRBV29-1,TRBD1,CSASSGQANYEKLFF
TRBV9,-,CASSGSYPYEQYF
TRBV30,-,CAWNRRADGYTF
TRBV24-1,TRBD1,CATSDPGGETQYF
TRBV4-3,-,CASSPGRGRADTQYF
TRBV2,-,CASKSDSNYGYTF
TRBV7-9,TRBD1,CASSNRDRGQYEQYF
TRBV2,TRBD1,CASSVDRVEEKLFF
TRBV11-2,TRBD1,CASSGSQGVAYEQYF
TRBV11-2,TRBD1,CASSLGQGVKETQYF
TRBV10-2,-,CASSELDPIYNEQFF
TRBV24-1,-,CATSDGSQGIQETQYF
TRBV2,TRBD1,CASSLDRAGSYEQYF
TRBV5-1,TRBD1,CASSLAKSGTGRHLSGNTIYF
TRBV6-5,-,CASTRGNSNQPQHF
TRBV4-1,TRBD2,CASSQDLAGVRPGELFF
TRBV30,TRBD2,CAWSEPQLAGGRETQYF
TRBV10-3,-,CAISEGLRQPQHF
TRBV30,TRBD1,CAWSRGTGGFGNTIYF
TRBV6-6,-,CASSYGGRRYQPQHF
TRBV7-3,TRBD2,CASSLAGGSSYEQYF
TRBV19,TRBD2,CASSMGLRMGRDEQYF
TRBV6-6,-,CASSPDLVLNEQYF
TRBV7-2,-,CASSQRGGPDTQYF
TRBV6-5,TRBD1,CASSPTGLSYNEQFF
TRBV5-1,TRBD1,CASNTGTGDIPLHF
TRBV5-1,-,CASSLGAVGGSYGYTF
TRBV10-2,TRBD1,CASGTGGNTEAFF
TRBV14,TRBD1,CASSQTGGTYEQYF
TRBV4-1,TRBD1,CASSQGDRGNQPQHF
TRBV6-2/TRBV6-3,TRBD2,CASSGTSNTGELFF
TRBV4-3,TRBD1,CASRKDRVDTGELFF
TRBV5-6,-,CASNDYERGVWETQYF
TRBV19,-,CASRGAARGYSNQPQHF
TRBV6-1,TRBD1,CASSGQGSALSNQPQHF
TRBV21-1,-,CASSKMRGEIYGYTF
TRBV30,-,CAWGLQTNTEAFF
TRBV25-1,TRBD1,CASSEPGQGISYNEQFF
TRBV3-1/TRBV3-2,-,CASSQAAGDSPLHF
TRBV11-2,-,CASSKNRVYGYTF
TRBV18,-,CASSPLPGTGELFF
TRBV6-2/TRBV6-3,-,CASSYVAFYNEQFF